Sequencing of this TCR beta chain was carried out in a study of Graves' ophthalmopathy and Graves' hyperthyroidism. Ophthalmopathic donors had moderate-to-severe activity, CAS ≥3 and NOSPECS ≥4, with disease that had lasted under 3 months. RNA transcripts were the source from which TCR beta CDR3 regions were amplified. An opening RT-PCR round employed HTBI primers and preceded a second-round multiplex PCR. TCRdb called the multiplex PCR reads again in MiXCR, with one record for every CDR3 protein. The repertoire includes 200,000 to 300,000 distinct CDR3 sequences, approximately 42% of them detected once, and less than 60% sits in the top ten. CDR3 size: 15 residues. V lost 2 bases and J 0 bases, leaving 11 bases between the germline ends. Germline V gene lookup returns CDR1 SEHNR and CDR2 FQNEAQ (reference sequence).

The chain is built from TRBV7-9 and TRBJ2-7, with D perhaps TRBD2 (7 bases). The TCR sequence derives from an adult man with Graves' ophthalmopathy. The sample was peripheral blood. CDR3 amino acids: CASSLRGGASYEQYF. The CDR3 bases are TGTGCCAGCAGCTTAAGGGGGGGCGCCTCCTACGAGCAGTACTTC. Full variable domain (rest looked up from reference TRBV7-9 and TRBJ2-7): DTGVSQNPRHKITKRGQNVTFRCDPISEHNRLYWYRQTLGQGPEFLTYFQNEAQLEKSRLLSDRFSAERPKGSFSTLEIQRTEQGDSAMYLCASSLRGGASYEQYFGPGTRLTVT.